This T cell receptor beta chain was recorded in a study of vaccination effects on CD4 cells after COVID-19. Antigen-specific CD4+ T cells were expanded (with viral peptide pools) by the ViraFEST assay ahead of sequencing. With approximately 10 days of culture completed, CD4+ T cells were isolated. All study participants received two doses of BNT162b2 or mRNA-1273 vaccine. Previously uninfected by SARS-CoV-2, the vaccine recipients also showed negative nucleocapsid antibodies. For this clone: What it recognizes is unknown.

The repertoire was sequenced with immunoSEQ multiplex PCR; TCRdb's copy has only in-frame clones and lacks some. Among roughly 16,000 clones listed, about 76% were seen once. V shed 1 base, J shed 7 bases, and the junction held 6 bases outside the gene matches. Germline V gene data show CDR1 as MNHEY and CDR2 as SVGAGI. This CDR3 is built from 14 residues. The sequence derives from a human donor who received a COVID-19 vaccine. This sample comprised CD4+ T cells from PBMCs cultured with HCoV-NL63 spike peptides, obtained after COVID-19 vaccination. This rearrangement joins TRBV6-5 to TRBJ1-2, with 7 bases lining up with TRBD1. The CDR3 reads CASSYYDRAGGYTF. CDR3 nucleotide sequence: TGTGCCAGCAGTTACTACGACAGGGCGGGTGGCTACACCTTC.